Detailed here is one T cell receptor beta chain. Antigen: not known. Additional DNA sequences in this sample encode the identical CDR3. Trimming took 0 bases from V and 4 from J, leaving 6 bases between them. Germline assignment: CDR1 KGHSH and CDR2 LQKENI. The CDR3 has 13 amino acids. This sample is part of a study of T cell responses to AZD1222 COVID-19 vaccine. Study-wide results and limits: The donor group comprised mostly white British people and more females; the analysis possibly underestimated clonal diversity.

Profiled with immunoSEQ multiplex PCR; TCRdb holds only in-frame clones, not every one. The table records 90,000 to 150,000 clones, around 83% of them present only once. This sequence originates from an adult who received the AZD1222 COVID-19 vaccine. This sample comprised peripheral blood, obtained 28 days after the second AZD1222 dose. The V call is TRBV18, the J call TRBJ2-5; D not resolved. CDR3 coding DNA: TGTGCCAGCTCACCACCGGACGGAGAGACCCAGTACTTC. Translating it yields CASSPPDGETQYF.